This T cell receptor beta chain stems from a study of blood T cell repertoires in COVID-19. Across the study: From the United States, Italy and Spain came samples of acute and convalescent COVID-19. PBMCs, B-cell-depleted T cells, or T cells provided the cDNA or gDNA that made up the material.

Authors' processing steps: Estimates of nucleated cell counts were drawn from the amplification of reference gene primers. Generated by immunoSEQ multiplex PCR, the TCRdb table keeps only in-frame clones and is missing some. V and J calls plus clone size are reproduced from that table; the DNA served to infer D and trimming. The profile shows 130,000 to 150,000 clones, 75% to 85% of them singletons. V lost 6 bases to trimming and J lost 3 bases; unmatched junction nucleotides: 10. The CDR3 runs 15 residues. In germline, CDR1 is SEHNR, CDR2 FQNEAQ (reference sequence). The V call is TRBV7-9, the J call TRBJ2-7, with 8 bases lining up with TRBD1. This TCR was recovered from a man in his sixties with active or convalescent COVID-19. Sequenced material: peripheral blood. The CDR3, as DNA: TGTGCCAGCAGGAGAACAGGGGGTCAAAGCTACGAGCAGTACTTC. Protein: CASRRTGGQSYEQYF.